One and the same sample provided the 26 T cell receptor beta chains below, sequenced in a study of blood T cells in healthy people across ages. For the second PCR, which ran for roughly 6 to 11 cycles, a sample-barcoded 5' primer and a J-beta primer mix were used. TCRdb reanalysed the 5' RACE reads using MiXCR and keeps one entry per CDR3 protein. Of some 640,000 distinct CDR3 sequences listed, 25% to 30% are singletons. Sequenced sample: blood. The receptors come from a woman older than 75 in good health.

In this sample, this clonotype turned up many times. Possible read error: a much larger clone is one base away. CDR3 region: CASSPWGDPQETQYF. As DNA, the CDR3 is TGTGCCAGCAGCCCCTGGGGGGACCCTCAAGAGACCCAGTACTTC. The V and J genes are TRBV7-6 and TRBJ2-5, with a tentative D call TRBD2 (6 bases). V was clipped by 5 bases and J by 2 bases, with 15 bases between them. This CDR3 is built from 15 residues. Germline CDR1 reads SGHVS; CDR2 reads FNYEAQ. The full variable domain, completed using reference TRBV7-6 and TRBJ2-5, is GAGVSQSPRYKVTKRGQDVALRCDPISGHVSLYWYRQALGQGPEFLTYFNYEAQQDKSGLPNDRFSAERPEGSISTLTIQRTEQRDSAMYRCASSPWGDPQETQYFGPGTRLLVL.

The sample holds many counts of this clonotype. The gene calls are TRBV7-2 and TRBJ2-7; 9 nucleotides line up with TRBD2. The J segment lost 4 bases and the V segment lost 2 bases, leaving 9 bases of the junction unmatched. CDR3 size: 16 residues. Germline lookup yields CDR1 SGHTA and CDR2 FQGNSA. This CDR3 reads CASSLRGGGAVYEQYF. The CDR3 nucleotides read TGTGCCAGCAGCTTACGCGGCGGGGGGGCTGTTTACGAGCAGTACTTC.

This chain connects TRBV12-3 or TRBV12-4 to TRBJ1-4; D is possibly TRBD1 (5 bases). Trimming cost V 3 bases and J 7 bases, with 15 bases left between them. This CDR3 region has 15 residues. As DNA, the CDR3 is TGTGCCAGCAGTTTCACCCGGGGTGGGGGTGAAAAACTGTTTTTT. As protein: CASSFTRGGGEKLFF.

This clonotype was seen repeatedly, ten times or more. This chain joins TRBV10-3 and TRBJ1-1, with D perhaps matching TRBD1 (5 bases). Trimming cost V 2 bases and J 3 bases, with 16 bases left between them. Germline-derived CDR1 and CDR2 are ENHRY and SYGVKD. The CDR3 runs to 16 residues. The DNA of the CDR3 is TGTGCCATCAGTGAGCGTGGGGGGTCGGCGGACACTGAAGCTTTCTTT. This gives the protein CAISERGGSADTEAFF.

This clonotype has more than one count but fewer than ten. A much larger clone differs by one base, so this may be a read error. The chain is built from TRBV3-1 and TRBJ2-1; D is perhaps TRBD1 (5 bases). CDR1 and CDR2 from the germline V gene are LGHDT and YNNKEL (reference sequence). The CDR3 has 14 residues. V was shortened by 3 bases and J by 10 bases, with 16 bases between the two germline ends. CDR3 bases: TGTGCCAGCAGCCAGAAAGGGGCCACTGGCGAGCAGTTCTTC. As protein: CASSQKGATGEQFF.

This clonotype has at least ten counts. The chain joins TRBV6-5 to TRBJ2-5; 8 nucleotides match TRBD2. The junction had 11 bases not matched to a gene; V was cut back by 4 bases and J by 10 bases. The CDR3 totals 14 residues. Germline CDR1 MNHEY, CDR2 SVGAGI. The DNA of the CDR3 is TGTGCCAGCAGTTCCACTAGCGGAAGGTCAAGCCAGTACTTC. It encodes CASSSTSGRSSQYF.

This clonotype was counted at least ten times. V is TRBV12-3 or TRBV12-4 and J is TRBJ2-3, with 8 bases that match TRBD2. The ends lost 5 bases at V and 1 base at J; junction bases unmatched: 5. There are 15 residues in the CDR3. For the CDR3, the DNA is TGTGCCAGCAGTCCGGGGGGGGGAGGCACAGATACGCAGTATTTT. Its translation: CASSPGGGGTDTQYF.

V usage is TRBV12-5 and J usage is TRBJ2-2; TRBD2 might be the D (5 bases). CDR1 is LGHNT and CDR2 is FRNRAP in the germline V gene. The CDR3 contains 13 residues. The ends were cut back, 10 bases at V and 4 bases at J, with 13 bases in the middle. CDR3 nucleotides: TGTGCTATGGAAAACGGGGTCACCGGGGAGCTGTTTTTT. It encodes CAMENGVTGELFF.

CDR3: CASSPTSGSAIQYF. The CDR3 DNA reads as TGTGCCAGCAGCCCCACTAGCGGGAGCGCTATTCAGTACTTC. The chain links TRBV13 to TRBJ2-4, with 11 nucleotides matching TRBD2. The germline V gene has CDR1 PRHDT and CDR2 FYEKMQ (reference sequence). V trimming: 5 bases; J trimming: 10 bases; junction bases outside the gene matches: 7. This CDR3 has 14 amino acids.

There are many counts of this clonotype. This sequence joins TRBV5-1 and TRBJ2-3; 11 nucleotides agree with TRBD2. Germline V gene data show CDR1 as SGHRS and CDR2 as YFSETQ. The V gene end was trimmed by 0 bases and the J gene end by 5 bases; junction bases not matched to a gene: 17. The CDR3 sequence is 20 residues long. This CDR3 is CASSLALEGRLAGGGDTQYF. Here the CDR3 DNA reads TGCGCCAGCAGCTTGGCTCTCGAAGGTCGTCTAGCGGGGGGTGGAGATACGCAGTATTTT.

The rearrangement links TRBV29-1 to TRBJ1-1; the D is unclear. Per the germline V gene, CDR1 is SQVTM and CDR2 is ANQGSEA. This CDR3 is 16 amino acids long. V dropped 3 bases and J dropped 5 bases, with 22 bases sitting between them. In nucleotides, the CDR3 is TGCAGCGTTGATGGGGAAAGGACGGGAGAAGGAACTGAAGCTTTCTTT. This encodes CSVDGERTGEGTEAFF.

This clonotype was seen many times. V gene TRBV12-3 or TRBV12-4 combines with J gene TRBJ1-6; a weak D match, TRBD1 (5 bases). CDR3 length: 18 residues. Trimming took 4 bases from V and 0 from J, leaving 16 bases between them. The CDR3 sequence: CASSSRGWGSSYNSPLHF. The CDR3 DNA reads as TGTGCCAGCAGTTCGCGGGGGTGGGGAAGCTCCTATAATTCACCCCTCCACTTT.

Points on this clonotype: This may arise from a read error, as a much more abundant clone is one base away. V usage is TRBV29-1 and J usage is TRBJ2-1; D is ambiguous. Germline values: CDR1 SQVTM, CDR2 ANQGSEA. The V gene lost 2 bases and the J gene lost 10 bases, with 9 bases spanning the gap. The CDR3 has 11 amino acids. In nucleotides, the CDR3 is TGCAGCGTTGAATGGGTAAGAGAGCAGTTCTTC. This translates into CSVEWVREQFF.

The rearrangement joins TRBV5-4 to TRBJ1-1; TRBD1 agrees at 8 bases. V trimming: 3 bases; J trimming: 0 bases; junction bases outside the gene matches: 1. CDR3 length: 14 residues. Germline CDR1 reads SGHNT; CDR2 reads YYREEE (reference sequence). CDR3 in amino acids: CASSWGQVNTEAFF. CDR3 DNA: TGTGCCAGCAGCTGGGGACAGGTGAACACTGAAGCTTTCTTT.

The chain recombines TRBV19 with TRBJ2-3, with D tentatively TRBD2 (6 bases). The CDR3 has 14 residues. With 5 bases removed from V and 6 bases from J, the gap between germline ends came to 15 bases. Germline V CDR1 and CDR2: LNHDA, SQIVND (reference sequence). The CDR3 protein is CASSPWRGPDTQYF. The CDR3 DNA reads as TGTGCCAGTAGTCCCTGGCGGGGCCCGGATACGCAGTATTTT. The full variable domain, in which reference TRBV19 and TRBJ2-3 provide the parts outside the CDR3, is DGGITQSPKYLFRKEGQNVTLSCEQNLNHDAMYWYRQDPGQGLRLIYYSQIVNDFQKGDIAEGYSVSREKKESFPLTVTSAQKNPTAFYLCASSPWRGPDTQYFGPGTRLTVL.

The chain recombines TRBV6-1 with TRBJ2-1, with 9 nucleotides matching TRBD1. The CDR3 contains 16 residues. From germline, CDR1 is MNHNS and CDR2 SASEGT. The J segment lost 13 bases and the V segment lost 6 bases, leaving 19 bases of the junction unmatched. The CDR3 reads CASSPTDRGGGETQFF. The CDR3 DNA is TGTGCCAGCAGCCCCACGGACAGGGGCGGAGGAGAGACCCAGTTCTTC.

This clonotype was detected many times. CDR3: CASSLVWGGNQPQHF. The CDR3 coding sequence is TGCGCCAGCAGCTTGGTCTGGGGTGGCAATCAGCCCCAGCATTTT. The rearrangement uses TRBV5-1 and TRBJ1-5; D remains unclear. CDR1 and CDR2 (germline): SGHRS, YFSETQ. The CDR3 covers 15 residues. V was pared by 0 bases and J by 2 bases, with 9 bases between.

This clonotype was seen at least ten times. The genes are TRBV6-6 and TRBJ2-5, with no clear D. The CDR3 covers 13 residues. The germline CDR1 and CDR2 sequences are MNHNY and SVGAGI (reference sequence). Trimming shortened V by 5 bases and J by 2 bases, and 9 bases separated the two germline ends. CDR3 protein: CASSRAVQETQYF. In DNA, the CDR3 is TGTGCCAGCAGTCGAGCCGTACAAGAGACCCAGTACTTC.

The rearrangement joins TRBV9 to TRBJ2-6; D gene uncertain. V gave up 4 bases and J gave up 0 bases, with 11 bases separating them. CDR1 is SGDLS and CDR2 is YYNGEE in the germline V gene. The CDR3 totals 16 residues. The CDR3 region has the DNA TGTGCCAGCAGCCGCCTTGTGGGCTCTGGGGCCAACGTCCTGACTTTC. Its protein is CASSRLVGSGANVLTF.

The V gene is TRBV20-1, the J gene TRBJ2-3; the D gene is possibly TRBD2 (6 bases). Per germline, CDR1 DFQATT and CDR2 SNEGSKA (reference sequence). V was shortened by 6 bases and J by 2 bases, with 15 bases between the two germline ends. This CDR3 has 14 amino acids. The CDR3 DNA is TGCAGTGCCCGGAATGGAGGGAACACAGATACGCAGTATTTT. Translation gives CSARNGGNTDTQYF.

The CDR3 DNA sequence: TGTGCCAGCAGGGGGGGTTCCCAGTACTTC. Translating gives CASRGGSQYF. The chain links TRBV6-2 or TRBV6-3 to TRBJ2-7; possible D gene TRBD2, 6 bases. Deletions cut 6 bases from V and 10 bases from J, with 10 bases between. CDR3 length equals 10 residues. Germline V gene lookup returns CDR1 MNHEY and CDR2 SVGEGT.

This clonotype turned up a few times. This chain links TRBV6-1 with TRBJ2-3; D unresolved. Germline V gene data show CDR1 as MNHNS and CDR2 as SASEGT. Trimming left V 5 bases short and J 10 bases short, with 13 bases between. This CDR3 contains 12 residues. CDR3 residues: CASSPPLDAQYF. In nucleotides, the CDR3 is TGTGCCAGCAGTCCGCCGTTGGATGCGCAGTATTTT.

As regards this clonotype: Given a much more abundant clone one base away, this may be a read error. The chain employs TRBV3-1 and TRBJ2-7; D possibly uses TRBD1 or TRBD2 (6 bases each). This CDR3 contains 15 residues. Between the trimmed V and J ends, which lost 4 bases and 7 bases, there was a span of 20 bases. Germline V lookup: CDR1 LGHDT, CDR2 YNNKEL (reference sequence). CDR3 DNA sequence: TGTGCCAGCAGCCTACCTAGCGTTAGGGGGAATGAGCAGTACTTC. It is translated as CASSLPSVRGNEQYF.

This clonotype has just a few counts. A much larger clone differs from this one at a single base, so this may be a read error. This chain uses TRBV6-5 with TRBJ2-3; 10 bases are a match to TRBD2. Trimming at V came to 6 bases and at J to 4 bases, leaving 10 bases not matched to a gene. This CDR3 comprises 16 residues. Germline CDR1 reads MNHEY; CDR2 reads SVGAGI. CDR3 protein: CASRDRRAGGADTQYF. The DNA for the CDR3 is TGTGCCAGCAGGGATCGACGAGCGGGGGGGGCAGATACGCAGTATTTT.

There are many counts of this clonotype. V is TRBV9 and J is TRBJ2-1; 8 bases are shared with TRBD2. Germline V gene data show CDR1 as SGDLS and CDR2 as YYNGEE. V lost 0 bases and J lost 4; bases outside the gene matches: 3. This CDR3 is built from 15 residues. The CDR3 here is CASSVDGGGYNEQFF. The CDR3 DNA sequence: TGTGCCAGCAGCGTAGATGGCGGGGGGTACAATGAGCAGTTCTTC.

This clonotype was detected only a few times. J is TRBJ1-1 and V is TRBV5-1; 8 nucleotides line up with TRBD1. The CDR3 length is 17 residues. Trimming took 3 bases from V and 0 from J; bases not matched to a gene: 10. The germline V gene has CDR1 SGHRS and CDR2 YFSETQ. CDR3 amino acids: CASSSGRSGGVNTEAFF. The CDR3 bases are TGCGCCAGCAGCTCAGGGAGGTCAGGGGGCGTGAACACTGAAGCTTTCTTT.